These T cell receptor beta chains were read from a single sample in a study of untreated major depressive disorder. TCRdb keeps only in-frame clones here, not all; method: immunoSEQ multiplex PCR. This sample has about 25,000 clones, with about 90% found just once. Specimen: CD4+ T cells from PBMCs. The receptors were gathered from a woman aged 25 to 39 with major depressive disorder. Both conserved end residues are part of each CDR3. A D gene is named only where the DNA matches it firmly. Clone size is shown for a subset of rows, as once, few, many or a class of expanded clone.

>TRBJ1-5|.|TRBD1|TRBV5-1|18
CASSLDPPGQGTDQPQHF
TGCGCCAGCAGCTTGGACCCCCCTGGACAGGGTACGGATCAGCCCCAGCATTTT
>TRBJ1-1|.|.|TRBV5-1|14
CASSSGTGNTEAFF
TGCGCCAGCAGCTCCGGGACGGGGAACACTGAAGCTTTCTTT
>TRBJ2-5|.|.|TRBV27|14
CASSLSPAQETQYF
TGTGCCAGCAGTTTAAGTCCGGCACAAGAGACCCAGTACTTC
>TRBJ2-3|.|.|TRBV19|15
CASSIGQAGTDTQYF
TGTGCCAGTAGTATCGGGCAGGCGGGCACAGATACGCAGTATTTT
>TRBJ2-5|once|.|TRBV28|13
CASQGLPQETQYF
TGTGCCAGCCAGGGTCTCCCACAAGAGACCCAGTACTTC
>TRBJ2-7|.|TRBD2|TRBV10-3|14
CATGGASGGNEQYF
TGTGCCACCGGAGGAGCTAGCGGGGGGAACGAGCAGTACTTC
>TRBJ1-3|.|.|TRBV28|15
CASSQTGFSGNTIYF
TGTGCCAGCAGTCAAACAGGGTTCTCTGGAAACACCATATATTTT
>TRBJ2-7|.|TRBD2|TRBV27|17
CASRPTGTSGTPGEQYF
TGTGCCAGCAGACCTACCGGGACTAGCGGGACCCCGGGCGAGCAGTACTTC
>TRBJ1-2|once|TRBD1|TRBV25-1|14
CASSPPDRPHIRTF
TGTGCCAGCAGCCCCCCGGACAGGCCCCATATTCGTACCTTC
>TRBJ2-7|.|.|TRBV27|13
CASRNGGNREQYF
TGTGCCAGCAGAAACGGCGGGAATCGCGAGCAGTACTTC
>TRBJ2-7|.|TRBD1|TRBV5-4|14
CASSLQGALGEQYF
TGTGCCAGCAGCTTACAGGGGGCGCTAGGGGAGCAGTACTTC
>TRBJ1-3|.|.|TRBV20-1|11
CSASSGNTIYF
TGCAGTGCTAGCTCTGGAAACACCATATATTTT
>TRBJ2-7|.|.|TRBV6-1|12
CASTGDGYEQYF
TGTGCCAGCACAGGAGACGGCTACGAGCAGTACTTC
>TRBJ2-3|.|TRBD2|TRBV27|16
CASSLLGGGATDTQYF
TGTGCCAGCAGTTTATTGGGGGGGGGAGCCACAGATACGCAGTATTTT
>TRBJ2-2|once|.|TRBV19|17
CASSRGREARGIGELFF
TGTGCCAGTAGTAGAGGGAGGGAAGCCAGGGGGATCGGGGAGCTGTTTTTT
>TRBJ2-2|.|TRBD2|TRBV11-2|15
CASSPLAGLGGELFF
TGTGCCAGCAGCCCACTAGCGGGATTGGGCGGGGAGCTGTTTTTT
>TRBJ1-2|.|.|TRBV13|14
CASNPTGPTYGYTF
TGTGCCAGCAACCCAACCGGGCCCACCTATGGCTACACCTTC
>TRBJ2-7|.|.|TRBV7-9|13
CASSLGGPYEQYF
TGTGCCAGCAGCTTGGGAGGCCCCTACGAGCAGTACTTC
>TRBJ1-1|.|.|TRBV5-1|12
CASSRPGTEAFF
TGCGCCAGCAGTCGACCAGGAACTGAAGCTTTCTTT
>TRBJ2-1|.|.|TRBV29-1|12
CSVAPGMVEQFF
TGCAGCGTTGCTCCAGGGATGGTTGAGCAGTTCTTC
>TRBJ1-2|once|.|TRBV18|14
CASSPLGGNYGYTF
TGTGCCAGCTCACCTCTGGGGGGTAACTATGGCTACACCTTC
>TRBJ1-2|.|.|TRBV19|15
CASSNPRGDHYGYTF
TGTGCCAGTAGTAACCCGCGGGGGGACCACTATGGCTACACCTTC
>TRBJ2-4|once|.|TRBV5-6|14
CASSLPGSQNIQYF
TGTGCCAGCAGCTTGCCGGGGAGTCAAAACATTCAGTACTTC
>TRBJ1-2|.|.|TRBV5-6|12
CASSLGGYGYTF
TGTGCCAGCAGCTTGGGGGGATATGGCTACACCTTC
>TRBJ1-1|.|.|TRBV7-2|13
CASSLPPATEAFF
TGTGCCAGCAGCTTACCGCCGGCCACTGAAGCTTTCTTT